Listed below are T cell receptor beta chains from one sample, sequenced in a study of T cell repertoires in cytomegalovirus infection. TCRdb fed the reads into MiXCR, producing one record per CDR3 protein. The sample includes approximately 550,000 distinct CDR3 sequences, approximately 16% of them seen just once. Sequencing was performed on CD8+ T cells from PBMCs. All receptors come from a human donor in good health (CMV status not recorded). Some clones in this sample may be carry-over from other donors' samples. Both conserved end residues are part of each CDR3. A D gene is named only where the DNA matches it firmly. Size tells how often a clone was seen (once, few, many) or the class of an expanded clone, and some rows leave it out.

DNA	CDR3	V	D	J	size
TGTGCCAGCAGCTGGGGACCCAGCTCTGGAAACACCATATATTTT	CASSWGPSSGNTIYF	TRBV11-2	-	TRBJ1-3	-
TGTGCCAGCAGCTTAACTAGCGGGAGCATCAACGAGCAGTACTTC	CASSLTSGSINEQYF	TRBV11-2	TRBD2	TRBJ2-7	many
TGTGCCAGCAGCTTCTACGGGACTAGCGGTGCAGATACGCAGTATTTT	CASSFYGTSGADTQYF	TRBV11-2	TRBD2	TRBJ2-3	many
TGTGCCAGCAGTTCAGGGACTAGCGGGGGGCTTACAGATACGCAGTATTTT	CASSSGTSGGLTDTQYF	TRBV12-3/TRBV12-4	TRBD2	TRBJ2-3	many
TGTGCCAGCAGTTTTCGGCGGCTTAACTATGGCTACACCTTC	CASSFRRLNYGYTF	TRBV28	-	TRBJ1-2	few
TGTGCCAGCAGCTTAGCCGGGACAGGGGGCCGCGAGCAGTACTTC	CASSLAGTGGREQYF	TRBV7-9	TRBD1	TRBJ2-7	many
TGTGCCAGCAGTTACTCGAAGAGCTCCTATAATTCACCCCTCCACTTT	CASSYSKSSYNSPLHF	TRBV6-5	-	TRBJ1-6	few
TGTGCCACCAGTAGGACAGGGCGAACCTACGAGCAGTACTTC	CATSRTGRTYEQYF	TRBV15	TRBD1	TRBJ2-7	many
TGTGCCAGCAGTGGGGGATCGGGACAGAATTCACCCCTCCACTTT	CASSGGSGQNSPLHF	TRBV27	TRBD1	TRBJ1-6	-
TGTGCCAGCAGCTTGGCGGGAGGGCCTAGGGAGACCCAGTACTTC	CASSLAGGPRETQYF	TRBV7-3	TRBD2	TRBJ2-5	many
TGCGCCAGCAGTGAGTCCGATATGGGATCATTCGAGCAGTACTTC	CASSESDMGSFEQYF	TRBV10-2	-	TRBJ2-7	few
TGTGCCAGCAGCTCGGGGACAGGGATCTCCTACGAGCAGTACTTC	CASSSGTGISYEQYF	TRBV7-3	TRBD1	TRBJ2-7	many
TGTGCCGCCGGGGCGGATAGCAATCAGCCCCAGCATTTT	CAAGADSNQPQHF	TRBV27	-	TRBJ1-5	few
TGTGCCAGCAGCTTGGCCCTGAGGGAGACCCAGTACTTC	CASSLALRETQYF	TRBV5-6	-	TRBJ2-5	few
TGTGCCAGCAGTGAGGAGGGGGCTGTGGATCAGCCCCAGCATTTT	CASSEEGAVDQPQHF	TRBV2	TRBD1	TRBJ1-5	many
TGTGCCAGCAGTTACTCCGCGTCCAGTGGCTACACCTTC	CASSYSASSGYTF	TRBV6-2/TRBV6-3	-	TRBJ1-2	-
TGTGCCAGCAGTTGGGACTATGGCTACACCTTC	CASSWDYGYTF	TRBV27	-	TRBJ1-2	many
TGTGCCAGCAGTCCAACGAGCGAACTAAACTATGGCTACACCTTC	CASSPTSELNYGYTF	TRBV7-9	-	TRBJ1-2	few
TGTGCCAGCAGCCAGCATGGTTTAGGGGATCCCTATGGCTACACCTTC	CASSQHGLGDPYGYTF	TRBV14	-	TRBJ1-2	many
TGCGCCAGCAGCCTTGTGGAACAGCCTAGCAATCAGCCCCAGCATTTT	CASSLVEQPSNQPQHF	TRBV4-1	-	TRBJ1-5	few
TGTGCCAGCAGCACCCTAGGCGGCTACACCTTC	CASSTLGGYTF	TRBV12-3/TRBV12-4	-	TRBJ1-2	many
TGTGCCAGCAGCGCAGGAGACTACAATGAGCAGTTCTTC	CASSAGDYNEQFF	TRBV11-2	-	TRBJ2-1	-
TGTGCCAGCGGGCCCAGAGGAGCTTTCTTT	CASGPRGAFF	TRBV25-1	-	TRBJ1-1	many
TGCAGTGCTAGAGAGAGCACAAGCTCCTACGAGCAGTACTTC	CSARESTSSYEQYF	TRBV20-1	-	TRBJ2-7	-
TGCAGCGTCGTCACCGTTGGAGGTACCGGGGAGCTGTTTTTT	CSVVTVGGTGELFF	TRBV29-1	-	TRBJ2-2	few
TGTGCCAGCCAGACAGAAATGAACACTGAAGCTTTCTTT	CASQTEMNTEAFF	TRBV27	-	TRBJ1-1	few
TGTGCCATCAGTGAAACTAGCGGGAGTCGATACAATGAGCAGTTCTTC	CAISETSGSRYNEQFF	TRBV10-3	TRBD2	TRBJ2-1	many
TGTGCCAGCAGCCGGACAGAAAAACTGTTTTTT	CASSRTEKLFF	TRBV7-9	-	TRBJ1-4	-
TGTGCCAGCAGCCAAGATCTCACCGGGGGAGGCCGCTCGCCTTATGGCTACACCTTC	CASSQDLTGGGRSPYGYTF	TRBV3-1	-	TRBJ1-2	-
TGTGCCAGCAGTCCGCGGTGGGGGGATGGATTAGCTGAAGCTTTCTTT	CASSPRWGDGLAEAFF	TRBV27	-	TRBJ1-1	-
TGCGCCAGCAGCCAAACAGGGAATCAGCCCCAGCATTTT	CASSQTGNQPQHF	TRBV4-1	-	TRBJ1-5	many
TGTGCCAGCAGCTTAGCGGGTGGGACGGGCTATGGCTACACCTTC	CASSLAGGTGYGYTF	TRBV7-9	-	TRBJ1-2	few
TGTGCCAGCAGCTTCGACAGGGCCCCTCGGGAGCAGTACTTC	CASSFDRAPREQYF	TRBV7-9	TRBD1	TRBJ2-7	many
TGTGCCAGCAGCCGCGGGGGGCAGGTTTTCCTCTCGAGCACTGAAGCTTTCTTT	CASSRGGQVFLSSTEAFF	TRBV7-8	-	TRBJ1-1	many
TGCAGCGTTGAGGGGAAAGCGGCCACCTACAATGAGCAGTTCTTC	CSVEGKAATYNEQFF	TRBV29-1	-	TRBJ2-1	few
TGTGCTAGTGGTTACAGGTTAAATGAGCAGTTCTTC	CASGYRLNEQFF	TRBV12-5	-	TRBJ2-1	many
TGTGCCAGCAGCTCGCGGACAGGGGGCGGTCAGCCCCAGCATTTT	CASSSRTGGGQPQHF	TRBV7-8	TRBD1	TRBJ1-5	many